The next 27 T cell receptor beta chains were all read from a single sample in a study of blood T cells in healthy people across ages. A second about 7 to 12 cycle PCR used barcoded and J-beta primers. TCRdb fed the 5' RACE reads into MiXCR, producing one record per CDR3 protein. This sample has 800,000 to 1,300,000 distinct CDR3 sequences, with around 25% found just once. This same sample was also part of a study on T cells of mothers and their children.

Sequenced sample: blood. The receptors were gathered from a girl aged 2 to 9 in good health.

In DNA form, the CDR3 reads TGCAGCGTTGCACCTACCGGCTCCTACGAGCAGTACTTC. Encoded protein: CSVAPTGSYEQYF. The gene calls are TRBV29-1 and TRBJ2-5; no firm D call. The end of the DNA is better explained by TRBJ2-7, so the J call may be wrong. The CDR3 is 13 residues long. Looked up from germline, CDR1 is SQVTM and CDR2 is ANQGSEA.

The V and J genes are TRBV4-1 and TRBJ1-4, with a possible D match to TRBD1 (6 bases). The CDR3 sequence is 15 residues long. Trimming stripped 2 bases from V and 8 bases from J, with 15 bases between. Germline V gene data show CDR1 as MGHRA and CDR2 as YSYEKL. In nucleotides, the CDR3 is TGCGCCAGCAGCCAACCCGGGGCAGGGGTAGAAAAACTGTTTTTT. Amino acids: CASSQPGAGVEKLFF.

The V gene is TRBV10-3, the J gene TRBJ1-3; D not resolved. Germline V CDR1 and CDR2: ENHRY, SYGVKD. CDR3 size: 15 residues. The V end was cut by 6 bases, the J end by 0 bases, with 12 bases between. CDR3 in amino acids: CAIRDTSLSGNTIYF. The CDR3 DNA is TGTGCCATCAGAGACACCTCCCTCTCTGGAAACACCATATATTTT.

The chain has TRBV20-1 and TRBJ2-3; D unresolved. The germline gives CDR1 DFQATT, CDR2 SNEGSKA (reference sequence). Between the trimmed V and J ends, which lost 0 bases and 2 bases, there was a span of 15 bases. This CDR3 is 16 amino acids long. CDR3 sequence: CSARDPPPSVTDTQYF. CDR3 DNA sequence: TGCAGTGCTAGAGATCCTCCCCCTTCGGTCACAGATACGCAGTATTTT.

The gene calls are TRBV20-1 and TRBJ2-5; 8 bases are a match to TRBD2. Gene TRBJ2-7 matches the end of the DNA better, so the J call may be wrong. From germline, CDR1 is DFQATT and CDR2 SNEGSKA (reference sequence). The CDR3 runs 15 residues. CDR3 sequence: CSASYTAGVFYEQYF. CDR3 sequence (DNA): TGCAGTGCTAGTTATACAGCGGGGGTCTTTTACGAGCAGTACTTC.

The chain links TRBV18 to TRBJ1-2; D perhaps matches TRBD1 (5 bases). The CDR3 totals 14 residues. V was cut by 2 bases and J by 3 bases, with 10 bases left in between. Germline CDR1 and CDR2: KGHSH and LQKENI. The DNA of the CDR3 is TGTGCCAGCTCACCAGCTGGGACTCACTATGGCTACACCTTC. This encodes CASSPAGTHYGYTF.

This clonotype was observed a handful of times. V and J are TRBV14 and TRBJ2-1; D is unclear. The germline gives CDR1 SGHDN, CDR2 FVKESK. The CDR3 runs to 14 residues. Trimming took 8 bases from V and 7 from J, leaving 18 bases between them. The CDR3 nucleotides are TGTGCCAGCTCCCCCAATGGCCCGAGGAATGAGCAGTTCTTC. Protein sequence: CASSPNGPRNEQFF.

The chain has TRBV27 and TRBJ2-1; 8 bases match TRBD2. The CDR3 consists of 16 residues. Germline V gene data show CDR1 as MNHEY and CDR2 as SMNVEV (reference sequence). V gave up 3 bases and J gave up 5 bases; unmatched junction bases: 9. As DNA, the CDR3 is TGTGCCAGCAGTTTTTCGGGAGGGCCGGGCAACAATGAGCAGTTCTTC. Translated, it gives CASSFSGGPGNNEQFF.

This clonotype turned up a few times. The chain couples TRBV7-9 to TRBJ2-1, with D perhaps TRBD1 or TRBD2 (6 bases each). Matching the DNA end better, TRBJ2-7 makes the J call doubtful. Germline assignment: CDR1 SEHNR and CDR2 FQNEAQ (reference sequence). The CDR3 is 16 amino acids. CDR3 in amino acids: CASSLVRGAGSYEQYF. The CDR3 DNA is TGTGCCAGCAGCTTAGTTAGGGGGGCCGGATCCTACGAGCAGTACTTC.

This clonotype came up a few times. V is TRBV5-6 and J is TRBJ1-6; a possible D gene is TRBD1 (5 bases). Trimming removed 0 bases at V and 10 bases at J, with 11 bases between. CDR3 length: 14 amino acids. The germline V gene has CDR1 SGHDT and CDR2 YYEEEE. The CDR3 nucleotides are TGTGCCAGCAGCTTGGGCAGGGCAGACTCACCCCTCCACTTT. It encodes CASSLGRADSPLHF.

The V and J genes are TRBV5-5 and TRBJ2-5; D unclear. The J call is uncertain, as TRBJ2-1 better fits the DNA end. CDR1 SGHKS and CDR2 YYEKEE come from the germline V gene (reference sequence). This CDR3 contains 15 residues. CDR3 in DNA: TGTGCCAGCAGCTTGGGACCGTCGGTTGGGGATGAGCAGTTCTTC. This sequence encodes CASSLGPSVGDEQFF.

This clonotype was seen many times. The genes are TRBV9 and TRBJ2-2; 7 bases agree with TRBD1. Germline V gene data show CDR1 as SGDLS and CDR2 as YYNGEE. This CDR3 spans 14 amino acids. The ends lost 5 bases at V and 2 bases at J; junction bases unmatched: 3. The CDR3 region has the DNA TGTGCCAGCAGTCCAGGGGGAAACACCGGGGAGCTGTTTTTT. It encodes CASSPGGNTGELFF.

A few counts support this clonotype. The CDR3 loop is CATPDWSTEAFF. CDR3 sequence (DNA): TGTGCCACCCCGGACTGGAGCACTGAAGCTTTCTTT. V is TRBV19 and J is TRBJ1-1; unclear D gene. CDR1 and CDR2 from the germline V gene are LNHDA and SQIVND (reference sequence). This CDR3 has 12 amino acids. Trimming took 10 bases from V and 4 from J, leaving 13 bases between them. Complete variable domain (other parts from reference TRBV19 and TRBJ1-1): DGGITQSPKYLFRKEGQNVTLSCEQNLNHDAMYWYRQDPGQGLRLIYYSQIVNDFQKGDIAEGYSVSREKKESFPLTVTSAQKNPTAFYLCATPDWSTEAFFGQGTRLTVV.

In this sample, this clonotype turned up a few times. The chain has TRBV2 and TRBJ2-7; D not resolved. This CDR3 comprises 14 residues. V lost 10 bases and J lost 4, with 20 bases in between. Germline V gene lookup returns CDR1 SNHLY and CDR2 FYNNEI. CDR3 sequence (DNA): TGTGCCACCGGAAACAGCGACATGGTTTACGAGCAGTACTTC. This gives the protein CATGNSDMVYEQYF.

The CDR3 protein is CAIFDRGPDGYTF. The CDR3 DNA follows: TGTGCCATCTTCGACCGCGGACCAGATGGCTACACCTTC. V usage is TRBV10-3 and J usage is TRBJ1-2; D not resolved. Trimming took off 8 bases at V and 6 bases at J, with 16 bases between the two ends. This CDR3 is built from 13 residues. CDR1 is ENHRY, CDR2 SYGVKD, per germline.

V gene TRBV27 combines with J gene TRBJ2-6; no clear D. The CDR3 runs to 14 residues. Germline V gives CDR1 MNHEY, CDR2 SMNVEV (reference sequence). V was cut by 8 bases and J by 4 bases, with 12 bases left in between. The CDR3 sequence: CASGRIGGANVLTF. Written as DNA, the CDR3 is TGTGCCAGCGGCCGTATCGGCGGGGCCAACGTCCTGACTTTC.

This clonotype was counted between two and nine times. This chain uses TRBV29-1 with TRBJ2-5; D unclear. The CDR3 runs 16 residues. The germline gives CDR1 SQVTM, CDR2 ANQGSEA. The V gene lost 1 base and the J gene lost 2 bases, with 17 bases spanning the gap. CDR3 nucleotide sequence: TGCAGCGTTGAAGGGATCCACACTTACGAACAAGAGACCCAGTACTTC. Translating gives CSVEGIHTYEQETQYF.

This sequence joins TRBV7-9 and TRBJ2-3, with 11 bases matching TRBD2. V was clipped by 7 bases and J by 5 bases; unmatched bases: 14. CDR1 is SEHNR and CDR2 is FQNEAQ in the germline V gene (reference sequence). CDR3 length equals 17 residues. The CDR3 sequence is CASIPPLGLAAIDTQYF. CDR3 in DNA: TGTGCCAGCATCCCCCCCCTGGGACTAGCGGCTATAGATACGCAGTATTTT.

This clonotype was seen more than once but under ten times. One end of the junction does not line up with germline, which may come from a read error. The gene calls are TRBV6-6 and TRBJ2-5; D may be TRBD1 or TRBD2 (5 bases each). CDR3 size: 14 residues. The V gene's germline CDR1 is MNHNY and CDR2 SVGAGI (reference sequence). DNA of the CDR3: TGTACCAGCAGTTCGGGACGGAATGGAGAGACCCAGTACTTC. It codes for CTSSSGRNGETQYF.

The V call is TRBV20-1, the J call TRBJ1-2, with D unclear. V lost 0 bases to trimming and J lost 7 bases, with 6 bases between them. The CDR3 extends over 11 amino acids. Germline CDR1 DFQATT, CDR2 SNEGSKA (reference sequence). CDR3: CSARDVFGYTF. The CDR3, as DNA: TGCAGTGCTAGAGACGTCTTTGGCTACACCTTC.

The chain has TRBV10-3 and TRBJ2-2; TRBD1 agrees at 8 bases. The CDR3 has 16 amino acids. Germline CDR1 ENHRY, CDR2 SYGVKD. V shed 5 bases and J 4 bases; nucleotides not matched to a gene: 9. The CDR3 reads CAISRGQGRGTGELFF. The CDR3 nucleotides are TGTGCCATCAGTCGAGGACAGGGACGGGGCACCGGGGAGCTGTTTTTT.

The chain employs TRBV15 and TRBJ2-1; D tentatively reads TRBD1 or TRBD2 (5 bases each). Looked up from germline, CDR1 is LNHNV and CDR2 is YYDKDF (reference sequence). This CDR3 spans 14 amino acids. V lost 3 bases, J lost 5 bases, and 11 bases lay in between. The CDR3 bases are TGTGCCACCAGCAGGGGGACGACAGACAATGAGCAGTTCTTC. It codes for CATSRGTTDNEQFF.

This clonotype occurred a few times. The rearrangement uses TRBV4-1 and TRBJ2-4, with a tentative D call TRBD1 (6 bases). V gave up 0 bases and J gave up 0 bases, with 21 bases separating them. From germline, CDR1 is MGHRA and CDR2 YSYEKL. The CDR3 is 20 residues long. The CDR3 region has the DNA TGCGCCAGCAGCCAAGATAGTCGGGACATGCGGTCCCTAGCCAAAAACATTCAGTACTTC. Translating it yields CASSQDSRDMRSLAKNIQYF.

The chain couples TRBV6-2 or TRBV6-3 to TRBJ2-2; D call uncertain. The germline gives CDR1 MNHEY, CDR2 SVGEGT. This CDR3 is built from 13 residues. The ends were cut back, 7 bases at V and 5 bases at J, with 11 bases in the middle. CDR3 amino acids: CASMDELTGELFF. The CDR3 DNA sequence: TGTGCCAGCATGGACGAATTAACCGGGGAGCTGTTTTTT.

A few counts support this clonotype. The chain combines TRBV7-2 with TRBJ2-2, with no clear D. The germline gives CDR1 SGHTA, CDR2 FQGNSA. V lost 1 base to trimming and J lost 3 bases, with 6 bases between them. The CDR3 sequence is 14 residues long. This CDR3 reads CASSLDPYTGELFF. The CDR3 nucleotides are TGTGCCAGCAGCTTAGATCCGTACACCGGGGAGCTGTTTTTT.

This clonotype was seen more than once but under ten times. The rearrangement uses TRBV12-3 or TRBV12-4 and TRBJ1-3; weak D call: TRBD1 (6 bases). This CDR3 is 13 amino acids long. V was pared by 8 bases and J by 0 bases, with 8 bases between. The CDR3 sequence: CASWGHSGNTIYF. The CDR3 DNA sequence: TGTGCCAGCTGGGGACACTCTGGAAACACCATATATTTT.

This clonotype was observed many times. The chain uses TRBV2 and TRBJ2-5, with 13 bases identical to TRBD2. This CDR3 has 16 amino acids. Germline lookup yields CDR1 SNHLY and CDR2 FYNNEI. V trimming: 3 bases; J trimming: 11 bases; junction bases outside the gene matches: 12. The CDR3 DNA sequence: TGTGCCAGCAGTGACGTCGGACTAGCGGGAGTGAGGGAGCAGTACTTC. Protein sequence: CASSDVGLAGVREQYF.